This is a list of T cell receptor beta chains from one sample in a study of regulatory T cells in long-lasting Graves disease. Using its own MiXCR run on the multiplex PCR reads, TCRdb lists one record per CDR3 protein. This table holds 360,000 or so distinct CDR3 sequences, about 10% found once. The same data also contributed to another study, on T cells in Graves' hyperthyroidism and ophthalmopathy.

The specimen comprised peripheral blood mononuclear cells (PBMCs), sampled at new diagnosis, from a patient treated with antithyroid drugs. These TCRs come from a woman younger than 30 with Graves disease. CDR3s include the opening cysteine and the closing phenylalanine or tryptophan. A D gene is named only where the DNA matches it firmly. The listing skips clone size in some rows; elsewhere it reads once, few, many or a size class.

V: TRBV29-1
size: NA
D: NA
J: TRBJ2-5
DNA: TGCAGCGTCGCTCCAGGCTTTCAAGAGACCCAGTACTTC
CDR3: CSVAPGFQETQYF

V: TRBV28
size: many
D: NA
J: TRBJ2-1
DNA: TGTGCCACCCAACCCCAGGGGTACAATGAGCAGTTCTTC
CDR3: CATQPQGYNEQFF

V: TRBV12-5
size: many
D: NA
J: TRBJ2-1
DNA: TGTGCTAGTGGTTTTAAGGTCGCCTCCTACAATGAGCAGTTCTTC
CDR3: CASGFKVASYNEQFF

V: TRBV9
size: NA
D: NA
J: TRBJ1-2
DNA: TGTGCCAGCAGCGTAGGAAGTGGGGATGGCTACACCTTC
CDR3: CASSVGSGDGYTF

V: TRBV12-3/TRBV12-4
size: NA
D: TRBD1
J: TRBJ1-1
DNA: TGTGCCAGCAGGCCAGACAGGGGCGGTGAAGCTTTCTTT
CDR3: CASRPDRGGEAFF

V: TRBV7-9
size: many
D: NA
J: TRBJ1-1
DNA: TGTGCCAGCAGCTTACGCCTCGGGTCCGGCACTGAAGCTTTCTTT
CDR3: CASSLRLGSGTEAFF

V: TRBV7-9
size: NA
D: NA
J: TRBJ1-1
DNA: TGTGCCAGCAGCCCCTTTTCGCTAGGGGTGAACACTGAAGCTTTCTTT
CDR3: CASSPFSLGVNTEAFF

V: TRBV30
size: many
D: TRBD1
J: TRBJ1-2
DNA: TGTGCCTGGAGCGACAGGGGGTTTGATGGCTACACCTTC
CDR3: CAWSDRGFDGYTF

V: TRBV11-2
size: many
D: TRBD2
J: TRBJ2-1
DNA: TGTGCCAGCACCTTCCTAGCGGGGGGAAACAATGAGCAGTTCTTC
CDR3: CASTFLAGGNNEQFF

V: TRBV20-1
size: many
D: TRBD2
J: TRBJ2-5
DNA: TGCAGTGCCTATACGGGACTAGCCCCGGAGACCCAGTACTTC
CDR3: CSAYTGLAPETQYF

V: TRBV9
size: few
D: TRBD1
J: TRBJ2-2
DNA: TGTGCCAGCAGCGTAGCGCGAAACAGGGGAGTCTCCGGGGAGCTGTTTTTT
CDR3: CASSVARNRGVSGELFF

V: TRBV5-1
size: few
D: TRBD1
J: TRBJ2-1
DNA: TGCGCCAGCAGCCTACCCGGGACAGGGAGTTCCTACAATGAGCAGTTCTTC
CDR3: CASSLPGTGSSYNEQFF

V: TRBV11-1
size: few
D: NA
J: TRBJ2-6
DNA: TGTGCCAGCAGCCCGGGGGTCGGGGCCAACGTCCTGACTTTC
CDR3: CASSPGVGANVLTF

V: TRBV6-5
size: many
D: NA
J: TRBJ2-6
DNA: TGTGCCAGCAGTTACGGGTCACCCGGGGCCAACGTCCTGACTTTC
CDR3: CASSYGSPGANVLTF

V: TRBV4-2
size: NA
D: TRBD2
J: TRBJ2-5
DNA: TGTGCCAGCAGCCAAGATCCAAGCGGGGGCTACGAAGAGACCCAGTACTTC
CDR3: CASSQDPSGGYEETQYF

V: TRBV28
size: many
D: TRBD2
J: TRBJ2-2
DNA: TGTGCCAGCAGTTTTCAGGGACTAGCGGGGACCGGGGAGCTGTTTTTT
CDR3: CASSFQGLAGTGELFF

V: TRBV20-1
size: many
D: TRBD1
J: TRBJ2-5
DNA: TGCAGTGCTATAGAGTTGGCAGGGGGAGATACCCAGTACTTC
CDR3: CSAIELAGGDTQYF

V: TRBV4-1
size: many
D: NA
J: TRBJ1-2
DNA: TGCGCCAGCAGCCAAGATGGATGGGACTTTGAAACTGGCTACACCTTC
CDR3: CASSQDGWDFETGYTF

V: TRBV6-4
size: NA
D: TRBD1
J: TRBJ1-5
DNA: TGTGCCAGCAGTGACCCGGACAGGGGCGATCAGCCCCAGCATTTT
CDR3: CASSDPDRGDQPQHF

V: TRBV28
size: many
D: NA
J: TRBJ2-5
DNA: TGTGCCAGCAGTTCCCTCGGTCGGGCACCTTCGGAGACCCAGTACTTC
CDR3: CASSSLGRAPSETQYF

V: TRBV6-1
size: many
D: TRBD1
J: TRBJ1-2
DNA: TGTGCCAGCAGCGGAGCACTGGGACAGTTCGGCTACACCTTC
CDR3: CASSGALGQFGYTF

V: TRBV5-1
size: few
D: NA
J: TRBJ1-2
DNA: TGCGCCAGCAGCTTGGGGGGATCGTTAGCTAACTATGGCTACACCTTC
CDR3: CASSLGGSLANYGYTF

V: TRBV6-1
size: NA
D: NA
J: TRBJ2-7
DNA: TGTGCCAGCAGCCGAGACTCGATTACCTACGAGCAGTACTTC
CDR3: CASSRDSITYEQYF

V: TRBV7-6
size: many
D: NA
J: TRBJ2-3
DNA: TGTGCCAGCAGCTTAGGCCTAGAGTTCACAGATACGCAGTATTTT
CDR3: CASSLGLEFTDTQYF

V: TRBV12-3/TRBV12-4
size: many
D: NA
J: TRBJ2-1
DNA: TGTGCCAGCAGTTTAAGGCAGGGGGGCAATGAGCAGTTCTTC
CDR3: CASSLRQGGNEQFF

V: TRBV28
size: many
D: TRBD1
J: TRBJ2-7
DNA: TGTGCCAGCAGTTTGCCCGGGACAGGGGCCTACGAGCAGTACTTC
CDR3: CASSLPGTGAYEQYF

V: TRBV24-1
size: NA
D: NA
J: TRBJ1-2
DNA: TGTGCCACCAGTGGTTGTCTCTATGGCTACACCTTC
CDR3: CATSGCLYGYTF

V: TRBV19
size: once
D: TRBD1
J: TRBJ1-5
DNA: TGTGCCAGTAGTATCGGACAGGGAGGTCAGCCCCAGCATTTT
CDR3: CASSIGQGGQPQHF

V: TRBV12-3/TRBV12-4
size: many
D: NA
J: TRBJ1-5
DNA: TGTGCCAGCAGTTCCGCCCCTTTGATAGTAGGAAGAACGGGGGCGACTGACAATCAGCCCCAGCATTTT
CDR3: CASSSAPLIVGRTGATDNQPQHF

V: TRBV11-3
size: many
D: NA
J: TRBJ2-2
DNA: TGTGCCAGCAGCTTATCAGGCTACGCGCCGATCTACACCGGGGAGCTGTTTTTT
CDR3: CASSLSGYAPIYTGELFF

V: TRBV6-5
size: NA
D: NA
J: TRBJ1-5
DNA: TGTGCCAGCAGTTACCCCCGGGACGGACTAAATTCCCAGCATTTT
CDR3: CASSYPRDGLNSQHF

V: TRBV29-1
size: NA
D: NA
J: TRBJ2-6
DNA: TGCAGCGTTGCTCAGGGCTTCTCTGGGGCCAACGTCCTGACTTTC
CDR3: CSVAQGFSGANVLTF

V: TRBV11-2
size: many
D: NA
J: TRBJ2-2
DNA: TGTGCCAGCAGCTTAGATATCGGGGAGCTGTTTTTT
CDR3: CASSLDIGELFF

V: TRBV20-1
size: NA
D: TRBD1
J: TRBJ1-2
DNA: TGCAGTGCGGGTTCCGGGACAGAGTATAACTATGGCTACACCTTC
CDR3: CSAGSGTEYNYGYTF

V: TRBV6-5
size: many
D: NA
J: TRBJ1-2
DNA: TGTGCCAGCAGTTACTCGCCCCGGGGCGGGGGCTACACCTTC
CDR3: CASSYSPRGGGYTF

V: TRBV10-3
size: NA
D: TRBD2
J: TRBJ2-1
DNA: TGTGCCACCGCGCCGACTAGCGTAGATGAGCAGTTCTTC
CDR3: CATAPTSVDEQFF

V: TRBV7-9
size: many
D: TRBD2
J: TRBJ2-1
DNA: TGTGCCAGCAGAGCAGGACTAGCGGGACATAATGAGCAGTTCTTC
CDR3: CASRAGLAGHNEQFF

V: TRBV9
size: NA
D: NA
J: TRBJ1-2
DNA: TGTGCCAGTGGGGCGGGGGGTTTGTTTGATGGCTACACCTTC
CDR3: CASGAGGLFDGYTF

V: TRBV6-1
size: many
D: NA
J: TRBJ2-1
DNA: TGTGCCACCACCCGGTGGGGCCACTCCTACAATGAGCAGTTCTTC
CDR3: CATTRWGHSYNEQFF

V: TRBV5-8
size: many
D: TRBD2
J: TRBJ2-3
DNA: TGTGCCAGCAGCTTGGGACTAGCGGGACTAGATACGCAGTATTTT
CDR3: CASSLGLAGLDTQYF

V: TRBV19
size: few
D: NA
J: TRBJ2-1
DNA: TGTGCCAGTAGTATAGGTATAAGGGGGGGCATTTACAATGAACAGTTCTTC
CDR3: CASSIGIRGGIYNEQFF

V: TRBV27
size: many
D: TRBD1
J: TRBJ2-1
DNA: TGTGCCAGCAGTTTATCGAGGGGGCCTCTCAATGAGCAGTTCTTC
CDR3: CASSLSRGPLNEQFF